This T cell receptor (beta chain) is drawn from a study of cytomegalovirus exposure and HLA in healthy donors. V was pared by 6 bases and J by 2 bases, with 7 bases of the junction left unmatched. The length of the CDR3 is 15 residues. Germline loops: CDR1 ENHRY, CDR2 SYGVKD. The PCR contained 60 Vbeta and 13 Jbeta primers. Profiling relied on immunoSEQ multiplex PCR, and the TCRdb table lists in-frame clones only, not all of them. The sample contains some 130,000 clones, over 75% of which appear only once. This clone is a singleton in its sample. The sample consisted of PBMCs. The origin of this receptor is a male donor in good health and CMV-seropositive. The chain has TRBV10-3 and TRBJ2-1; 7 bases line up with TRBD1. The chain's CDR3 is CAISPRQGTYNEQFF. DNA for the CDR3: TGTGCCATCAGCCCTAGACAGGGAACCTACAATGAGCAGTTCTTC.